This TCR beta chain was documented in a study of breast tumors, draining lymph nodes, adjacent tissues. Study findings and constraints: Compared with lymph nodes, tumors were less diverse; compared with nontumor tissue, more.

A note on this clonotype: The antigen remains undetermined.

Samples came from axillary lymph nodes draining the breast cancer. TCRdb analysed the multiplex PCR reads with MiXCR anew, one entry per CDR3 protein. The sample consists of more than 250,000 distinct CDR3 sequences, 30% of them appearing once. This TCR was sampled from a female donor with breast cancer. Some clones in this sample may be carry-over from other donors' samples. Sample: axillary lymph node tissue.

CDR3 nucleotide sequence: TGCGCCAGCAGCTTGAACGGCCCCGACAGGGAATCTGGGGCCAACGTCCTGACTTTC. Protein product: CASSLNGPDRESGANVLTF. The J gene is TRBJ2-6, the V gene TRBV5-1, with 7 bases identical to TRBD1. The CDR3 totals 19 residues. The V segment lost 1 base and the J segment 1 base; nucleotides outside the gene matches: 11. Per germline, CDR1 SGHRS and CDR2 YFSETQ. Full variable domain (rest looked up from reference TRBV5-1 and TRBJ2-6): KAGVTQTPRYLIKTRGQQVTLSCSPISGHRSVSWYQQTPGQGLQFLFEYFSETQRNKGNFPGRFSGRQFSNSRSEMNVSTLELGDSALYLCASSLNGPDRESGANVLTFGAGSRLTVL.